This T cell receptor (beta chain) appears in the sequencing data of a study of identical twins. Study-level points and caveats: Within cord blood, abundant beta clonotypes carried fewer insertions, but memory repertoires showed no such trend. The study found excess low generation probability among twin-shared out-of-frame alpha sequences. Twins showed weaker excess sharing in their beta out-of-frame sequences.

The CDR3 is 16 residues long. V lost 1 base to trimming and J lost 3 bases; unmatched junction nucleotides: 7. CDR1 is MGHRA and CDR2 is YSYEKL in the germline V gene. This clonotype has at least ten counts. Its antigen is not known. One entry per CDR3 protein results from TCRdb running MiXCR on the 5' RACE reads. The table records roughly 230,000 distinct CDR3 sequences, about 9% of them present only once. This sample was also put to use in a study of yellow fever vaccine responses in identical twins. That source reports: Vaccine T cell responses of twins reportedly seemed partly convergent and partly personalized.

This chain connects TRBV4-1 to TRBJ2-7; TRBD1 matches at 9 bases. This TCR derives from a woman aged 18-29 years in good health. The sample taken for sequencing was CD8+ T cells sorted from blood. CDR3 in DNA: TGCGCCAGCAGCCAAGTTGGCGGGACAGGGAACTACGAGCAGTACTTC. It codes for CASSQVGGTGNYEQYF.